This T cell receptor beta chain was sequenced for a study of cytomegalovirus exposure and HLA in healthy donors. This PCR relied on a set of 60 Vbeta primers and 13 Jbeta primers. The method was immunoSEQ multiplex PCR; TCRdb's version includes in-frame clones alone and lacks a portion of them. The table shows more than 40,000 clones, with roughly 80% occurring only once. Broader study findings: Roughly even sequencing depth across donors was the assumption behind the presence/absence analyses. The classifier reportedly diagnosed cytomegalovirus status with high sensitivity and specificity.

J was trimmed by 4 bases and V by 1 base; bases with no gene match: 7. The CDR3 covers 16 residues. In germline, CDR1 is MDHEN, CDR2 SYDVKM. Donors had nominal health at sampling but likely had unrecorded immune exposures. Concerning this clone itself: What it binds is unknown.

The sequence derives from a middle-aged man in good health and CMV-seronegative. The chain couples TRBV28 to TRBJ1-2; TRBD1 matches 9 bases. Sequencing input: PBMCs. The CDR3, as DNA: TGTGCCAGCAGTTTATCCGGGACAGGGTCGCTCTATGGCTACACCTTC. This translates into CASSLSGTGSLYGYTF.